Described below is a single T cell receptor (beta chain) sequence and its context. Its antigen is not known. The entry originates in a study of T cell responses to AZD1222 COVID-19 vaccine. CDR3 length: 16 residues. The V gene end was trimmed by 3 bases and the J gene end by 5 bases; junction bases not matched to a gene: 13. The V gene's germline CDR1 is SGDLS and CDR2 YYNGEE. TCRdb's table, derived via immunoSEQ multiplex PCR, lists solely in-frame clones and lacks some. The data contain more than 140,000 clones, 88% of them singletons. General study points: Targets within unmutated variant regions were reportedly found for nearly half of spike-specific TCRs.

This specimen was peripheral blood, taken on day 0 of MenACWY control vaccination. The receptor's source is an adult in good health. V usage is TRBV9 and J usage is TRBJ1-2, with 7 bases matching TRBD1. Written as DNA, the CDR3 is TGTGCCAGCAGCGATCCACAGGGGAGGGTCCCTTATGGCTACACCTTC. Translation gives CASSDPQGRVPYGYTF.